These T cell receptor beta chains were read from a single sample in a study of T cell changes during pregnancy in multiple sclerosis. TCRdb's copy holds only in-frame clones and misses some; the assay was immunoSEQ multiplex PCR. The data hold 68,000 or so clones, with about 89% observed a single time. Sequenced here: peripheral blood, sampled in the second trimester of pregnancy. The receptors were sampled from a female donor with multiple sclerosis, enrolled in a pregnancy study. Each CDR3 is given with its conserved first and last residue. Fields, in order: D gene, J gene, clone size, V gene, CDR3 protein, CDR3 DNA. A D gene is named only where the DNA matches it firmly. Where a row states a size, it is once, few, many or the class of an expanded clone; other rows omit it.

TRBD1 TRBJ1-2 NA TRBV7-8 CASSPTTGTEGYTF TGTGCCAGCAGCCCGACGACAGGGACGGAAGGCTACACCTTC
NA TRBJ1-5 NA TRBV6-1 CASSDFGEVSNQPQHF TGTGCCAGCAGTGATTTCGGGGAGGTTAGCAATCAGCCCCAGCATTTT
TRBD2 TRBJ2-1 NA TRBV5-1 CASRPTSGAYNEQFF TGCGCCAGCAGGCCAACTAGCGGGGCCTACAATGAGCAGTTCTTC
TRBD1 TRBJ1-5 NA TRBV6-5 CASSRQGSNQPQHF TGTGCCAGCAGTAGACAGGGGAGCAATCAGCCCCAGCATTTT
NA TRBJ1-3 NA TRBV11-1 CASSRTPFLSERNTIYF TGTGCCAGCAGCAGGACCCCTTTCCTTAGCGAACGGAACACCATATATTTT
NA TRBJ2-4 NA TRBV18 CASSPPQGVDIQYF TGTGCCAGCTCACCACCCCAGGGCGTGGACATTCAGTACTTC
NA TRBJ2-2 few TRBV6-5 CASKVTQGRSGELFF TGTGCCAGCAAGGTGACACAGGGGAGGTCCGGGGAGCTGTTTTTT
NA TRBJ1-4 NA TRBV27 CASSLSGGTPINEKLFF TGTGCCAGCAGTTTATCGGGGGGGACCCCTATTAATGAAAAACTGTTTTTT
NA TRBJ1-1 NA TRBV5-5 CASSLAGIKVNTEAFF TGTGCCAGCAGCTTGGCAGGGATCAAGGTGAACACTGAAGCTTTCTTT
TRBD1 TRBJ2-3 NA TRBV10-3 CAIATGSTDTQYF TGTGCCATTGCGACAGGGTCCACAGATACGCAGTATTTT
TRBD2 TRBJ2-3 few TRBV7-2 CASSQSGGSTDTQYF TGTGCCAGCAGCCAAAGCGGGGGGAGCACAGATACGCAGTATTTT
TRBD1 TRBJ1-1 NA TRBV15 CATSRETGADTEAFF TGTGCCACCAGCAGAGAAACAGGGGCGGACACTGAAGCTTTCTTT
TRBD1 TRBJ2-7 NA TRBV4-1 CASSQAGTGSYEQYF TGCGCCAGCAGCCAAGCCGGGACAGGGTCCTACGAGCAGTACTTC
TRBD2 TRBJ2-2 once TRBV18 CASSPGLAGSPNTGELFF TGTGCCAGCTCACCAGGACTAGCGGGGAGTCCGAACACCGGGGAGCTGTTTTTT